These 27 T cell receptor beta chains were all obtained from the same sample, sequenced in a study of vaccination and CD4 T cells after COVID-19. With the Oncomine TCR Beta short-read assay, DNA from cultured CD4+ T cells was sequenced. TCRdb reprocessed the PCR reads with MiXCR, giving one entry per CDR3 protein. The sample lists 12,000 to 15,000 distinct CDR3 sequences, roughly 36% occurring once. Treatment meaning: roughly 10-day PBMC culture with coronavirus spike peptide pools or control peptides (ViraFEST assay). The antigens of these receptors remain unknown. Sample: cultured CD4+ T cells from blood. Every receptor here comes from a human donor with COVID-19.

The rearrangement links TRBV6-1 to TRBJ1-1, with a weak D call TRBD1 (6 bases). Germline V gene lookup returns CDR1 MNHNS and CDR2 SASEGT. This CDR3 has 12 amino acids. The V gene lost 5 bases and the J gene lost 4 bases, with 8 bases spanning the gap. CDR3 nucleotide sequence: TGTGCCAGCAGTACCAGGGGCACTGAAGCTTTCTTT. Protein sequence: CASSTRGTEAFF.

This clonotype was counted a few times. The V gene is TRBV7-2, the J gene TRBJ2-3; 10 nucleotides agree with TRBD2. V lost 5 bases and J lost 6; bases outside the gene matches: 8. Germline loops: CDR1 SGHTA, CDR2 FQGNSA. There are 15 residues in the CDR3. This chain's CDR3 is CASSKAAGGVDTQYF. The CDR3 nucleotides read TGTGCCAGCAGCAAGGCAGCGGGGGGGGTGGATACGCAGTATTTT.

V and J are TRBV6-1 and TRBJ1-2; tentative D call: TRBD1 (6 bases). CDR3 size: 13 residues. Trimming left V 8 bases short and J 4 bases short, with 14 bases between. Germline V gene data show CDR1 as MNHNS and CDR2 as SASEGT. The CDR3 nucleotides read TGTGCCAGCCGGGACAAAGCGCTCTATGGCTACACCTTC. It codes for CASRDKALYGYTF.

This clonotype was detected a few times. The V and J genes are TRBV6-2 or TRBV6-3 and TRBJ1-1, with 7 bases aligning to TRBD1. The CDR3 has 14 amino acids. Germline CDR1 reads MNHEY; CDR2 reads SVGEGT. V lost 2 bases, J lost 2 bases, and 2 bases stayed unmatched. CDR3 sequence reads: CASSYQGGNTEAFF. In DNA form, the CDR3 reads TGTGCCAGCAGTTACCAGGGGGGCAACACTGAAGCTTTCTTT.

This clonotype was seen more than once but under ten times. The CDR3, as DNA: TGTGCCAGCGGACGACACACTACTGAAGCTTTCTTT. It codes for CASGRHTTEAFF. V is TRBV6-1 and J is TRBJ1-1; no clear D. V lost 8 bases and J lost 5, with 12 bases in between. The germline V gene encodes CDR1 MNHNS and CDR2 SASEGT. This CDR3 contains 12 residues.

This clonotype has a handful of counts. The gene calls are TRBV6-2 or TRBV6-3 and TRBJ2-2, with 15 bases lining up with TRBD2. This CDR3 is 18 amino acids long. With V trimmed by 6 bases and J by 1 base, 6 bases remained unmatched. Germline-derived CDR1 and CDR2 are MNHEY and SVGEGT. CDR3 loop: CASRNPGLAGGNTGELFF. CDR3 bases: TGTGCCAGCAGAAATCCGGGACTAGCGGGGGGGAACACCGGGGAGCTGTTTTTT.

The V gene is TRBV20-1, the J gene TRBJ1-5; a possible D gene is TRBD1 (5 bases). Germline lookup yields CDR1 DFQATT and CDR2 SNEGSKA (reference sequence). Trimming shortened V by 0 bases and J by 7 bases, and 13 bases separated the two germline ends. This CDR3 contains 14 residues. Here the CDR3 reads CSARDPTRGQPQHF. The CDR3 region has the DNA TGCAGTGCTAGAGACCCGACCCGGGGCCAGCCCCAGCATTTT.

In this sample, this clonotype turned up a few times. The chain employs TRBV6-1 and TRBJ2-4; no firm D call. The CDR3 runs to 13 residues. The V gene's germline CDR1 is MNHNS and CDR2 SASEGT. Trimming took off 4 bases at V and 5 bases at J, with 9 bases between the two ends. CDR3 amino acids: CASSVTVENIQYF. The CDR3 DNA reads TGTGCCAGCAGTGTCACAGTGGAAAACATTCAGTACTTC.

This clonotype was observed a few times. The chain links TRBV6-5 to TRBJ2-2, with D possibly TRBD1 on 8 matching bases. This CDR3 spans 17 amino acids. V was shortened by 2 bases and J by 3 bases, with 16 bases between the two germline ends. Germline assignment: CDR1 MNHEY and CDR2 SVGAGI. CDR3 amino acids: CASSYRTGGAYTGELFF. CDR3 DNA sequence: TGTGCCAGCAGTTACCGTACAGGGGGGGCGTACACCGGGGAGCTGTTTTTT.

V is TRBV2 and J is TRBJ2-2; possibly TRBD1 for D (6 bases). This CDR3 has 14 residues. Trimming pared 7 bases from V and 0 bases from J, leaving 9 bases between. The germline gives CDR1 SNHLY, CDR2 FYNNEI. CDR3 in DNA: TGTGCCAGCACCGGGACACCGAACACCGGGGAGCTGTTTTTT. This encodes CASTGTPNTGELFF.

This clonotype was observed a handful of times. This rearrangement joins TRBV7-2 to TRBJ2-1, with 9 bases matching TRBD2. V gave up 1 base and J gave up 7 bases; unmatched junction bases: 8. CDR1 SGHTA and CDR2 FQGNSA come from the germline V gene. The CDR3 totals 16 residues. Written as DNA, the CDR3 is TGTGCCAGCAGCTTAGGCGGGGGGGCCGTTGAAAATGAGCAGTTCTTC. It yields the protein CASSLGGGAVENEQFF.

V usage is TRBV6-2 or TRBV6-3 and J usage is TRBJ2-5, with 16 bases identical to TRBD2. Germline assignment: CDR1 MNHEY and CDR2 SVGEGT. The CDR3 is 15 residues long. V lost 6 bases to trimming and J lost 4 bases; unmatched junction nucleotides: 2. The CDR3 nucleotides read TGTGCCAGCAGCGGGACTAGCGGGGGGGGAGAGACCCAGTACTTC. Translating it yields CASSGTSGGGETQYF.

This chain joins TRBV6-1 and TRBJ1-2, with 7 bases identical to TRBD1. Germline V gene lookup returns CDR1 MNHNS and CDR2 SASEGT. CDR3 size: 15 residues. Unmatched junction bases numbered 7, after V lost 6 bases and J lost 0 bases. The CDR3 DNA follows: TGTGCCAGCAGACTCGACAGGGAACCTAACTATGGCTACACCTTC. Translation gives CASRLDREPNYGYTF.

The chain has TRBV4-3 and TRBJ2-7, with D unclear. The CDR3 sequence is 13 residues long. The germline V and J ends were trimmed by 0 bases and 2 bases, with 5 bases remaining between them. The V gene's germline CDR1 is LGHNA and CDR2 YSLEER. CDR3 residues: CASSQESTYEQYF. DNA for the CDR3: TGCGCCAGCAGCCAAGAAAGCACCTACGAGCAGTACTTC.

The chain is built from TRBV11-3 and TRBJ1-1; D gene unclear. Trimming removed 0 bases at V and 3 bases at J, with 5 bases between. The CDR3 extends over 13 amino acids. Germline V CDR1 and CDR2: SGHNT, YENEEA. CDR3 sequence: CASSLESYTEAFF. CDR3 sequence (DNA): TGTGCCAGCAGCTTAGAGTCCTACACTGAAGCTTTCTTT.

The rearrangement joins TRBV9 to TRBJ2-3; 10 nucleotides line up with TRBD1. This CDR3 region has 16 residues. V lost 3 bases, J lost 3 bases, and 7 bases stayed unmatched. Germline V gene lookup returns CDR1 SGDLS and CDR2 YYNGEE. The CDR3: CASSGGQGVVTDTQYF. The CDR3 DNA is TGTGCCAGCAGCGGCGGACAGGGGGTAGTAACAGATACGCAGTATTTT.

This clonotype was counted a single time. In nucleotides, the CDR3 is TGTGCCAGTAGTATCCAGGGATCTGTCTCCTACGAGCAGTACTTC. This encodes CASSIQGSVSYEQYF. The genes are TRBV19 and TRBJ2-7, with D possibly matching TRBD1 (5 bases). Germline V gene lookup returns CDR1 LNHDA and CDR2 SQIVND (reference sequence). V was trimmed by 3 bases and J by 0 bases, leaving 12 bases between them. This CDR3 has 15 amino acids. Full variable domain (missing parts from reference TRBV19 and TRBJ2-7): DGGITQSPKYLFRKEGQNVTLSCEQNLNHDAMYWYRQDPGQGLRLIYYSQIVNDFQKGDIAEGYSVSREKKESFPLTVTSAQKNPTAFYLCASSIQGSVSYEQYFGPGTRLTVT.

This clonotype was seen a handful of times. J is TRBJ1-6 and V is TRBV28, with D uncertain. CDR1 MDHEN and CDR2 SYDVKM come from the germline V gene. The CDR3 spans 13 residues. Trimming took off 4 bases at V and 9 bases at J, with 10 bases between the two ends. CDR3 coding DNA: TGTGCCAGCAGTTGGCCAGGCGCTTCACCCCTCCACTTT. It is translated as CASSWPGASPLHF. Looking up the rest from reference TRBV28 and TRBJ1-6 gives the full variable domain: DVKVTQSSRYLVKRTGEKVFLECVQDMDHENMFWYRQDPGLGLRLIYFSYDVKMKEKGDIPEGYSVSREKKERFSLILESASTNQTSMYLCASSWPGASPLHFGNGTRLTVT.

This clonotype was counted only a few times. The V call is TRBV15, the J call TRBJ2-7; 10 positions agree with TRBD2. This CDR3 is 16 amino acids long. Germline V gene sequence: CDR1 LNHNV, CDR2 YYDKDF (reference sequence). V dropped 0 bases and J dropped 4; count of bases not matched to a gene: 6. CDR3 in DNA: TGTGCCACCAGCAGAGATCGGTCTAGCGGGGGTTACGAGCAGTACTTC. This encodes CATSRDRSSGGYEQYF. Full variable domain (missing parts from reference TRBV15 and TRBJ2-7): DAMVIQNPRYQVTQFGKPVTLSCSQTLNHNVMYWYQQKSSQAPKLLFHYYDKDFNNEADTPDNFQSRRPNTSFCFLDIRSPGLGDTAMYLCATSRDRSSGGYEQYFGPGTRLTVT.

The J gene is TRBJ1-5, the V gene TRBV28, with 8 positions matching TRBD1. Trimming removed 2 bases from V and 9 bases from J; junction bases left unmatched: 12. Germline CDR1 MDHEN, CDR2 SYDVKM. CDR3 length: 16 residues. Here the CDR3 reads CASSLGGAGDRGPQHF. As DNA, the CDR3 is TGTGCCAGCAGTTTAGGAGGGGCCGGAGACAGGGGGCCCCAGCATTTT.

CDR3 in amino acids: CASSLGVRATGELFF. CDR3 bases: TGTGCCAGCAGCTTAGGCGTCAGGGCCACCGGGGAGCTGTTTTTT. J is TRBJ2-2 and V is TRBV5-8; perhaps TRBD1 as D (5 bases). The CDR3 totals 15 residues. Germline CDR1 is SGHTS and CDR2 is YDEGEE. Trimming left V 2 bases short and J 4 bases short, with 12 bases between.

This clonotype has only a few counts. This chain uses TRBV7-9 with TRBJ1-1, with 8 bases matching TRBD1. V lost 5 bases to trimming and J lost 1 base; unmatched junction nucleotides: 6. Looked up from germline, CDR1 is SEHNR and CDR2 is FQNEAQ (reference sequence). CDR3 size: 15 residues. In nucleotides, the CDR3 is TGTGCCAGCAGCGCATACAGGGGGGCGAACACTGAAGCTTTCTTT. Its translation: CASSAYRGANTEAFF.

This sequence joins TRBV7-6 and TRBJ2-2; the D gene is possibly TRBD2 (5 bases). Germline loops: CDR1 SGHVS, CDR2 FNYEAQ. The CDR3 is 16 residues long. V lost 5 bases to trimming and J lost 0 bases, with 13 bases between them. CDR3 coding DNA: TGTGCCAGCAGCCGAACCAGACTAACGAACACCGGGGAGCTGTTTTTT. Amino acids: CASSRTRLTNTGELFF.

The sample holds a few counts of this clonotype. V is TRBV20-1 and J is TRBJ1-6, with D tentatively TRBD1 (6 bases). Germline CDR1 DFQATT, CDR2 SNEGSKA (reference sequence). The CDR3 runs to 15 residues. Trimming took off 6 bases at V and 8 bases at J, with 20 bases between the two ends. DNA for the CDR3: TGCAGTGCCCGAGGACAGTCTGTGGTGGATTCACCCCTCCACTTT. Translated, it gives CSARGQSVVDSPLHF.

This rearrangement joins TRBV28 to TRBJ1-1; D is uncertain. Germline CDR1 and CDR2: MDHEN and SYDVKM. The CDR3 sequence is 11 residues long. V lost 3 bases and J lost 6, with 5 bases in between. This chain's CDR3 is CASSFFPEAFF. In nucleotides, the CDR3 is TGTGCCAGCAGTTTTTTCCCTGAAGCTTTCTTT.

This clonotype turned up a few times. A junction boundary mismatches the germline segment, possibly from a read error. The rearrangement uses TRBV30 and TRBJ2-4; 11 positions agree with TRBD1. CDR3 size: 12 residues. Germline CDR1 is GTSNPN and CDR2 is SVGIG (reference sequence). The CDR3 DNA is TGTGCCTGGAGCCGGACAGGGGGCCCTCTACACTTC. Residues: CAWSRTGGPLHF.

The chain recombines TRBV7-2 with TRBJ1-1, with D unclear. The length of the CDR3 is 13 residues. The germline CDR1 and CDR2 sequences are SGHTA and FQGNSA. V dropped 5 bases and J dropped 11 bases, with 18 bases sitting between them. The CDR3: CASSPGPLVSAFF. DNA of the CDR3: TGTGCCAGCAGCCCCGGGCCCCTAGTCTCCGCTTTCTTT.